This passage covers 18 T cell receptor beta chains from one sample sequenced in a study of blood T cells in healthy people across ages. For the second PCR, which ran for 7 to 11 cycles, a sample-barcoded 5' primer and a J-beta primer mix were used. Via MiXCR, TCRdb re-called the 5' RACE reads, giving one row per CDR3 protein. The table includes 700,000 to 900,000 distinct CDR3 sequences, about 55% detected once. The sequenced sample was blood. The receptor set was obtained from a man older than 75 in good health.

J is TRBJ2-1 and V is TRBV7-2, with 9 bases lining up with TRBD2. Germline V lookup: CDR1 SGHTA, CDR2 FQGNSA. The CDR3 is 17 residues long. The V segment lost 0 bases and the J segment 1 base; nucleotides outside the gene matches: 4. CDR3: CASSLALSGSSYNEQFF. For the CDR3, the DNA is TGTGCCAGCAGCTTAGCCCTTAGCGGGAGTTCCTACAATGAGCAGTTCTTC.

The V gene is TRBV11-2, the J gene TRBJ2-3; 7 nucleotides match TRBD2. This CDR3 has 12 residues. J lost 14 bases, V lost 5 bases, and 10 bases had no gene match. CDR1 is SGHAT, CDR2 FQNNGV, per germline. This chain's CDR3 is CASSARAGYAYF. In DNA form, the CDR3 reads TGTGCCAGCAGCGCCCGAGCGGGATACGCGTATTTT.

This chain joins TRBV18 and TRBJ2-5; TRBD1 aligns across 9 bases. This CDR3 has 19 residues. J was trimmed by 3 bases and V by 5 bases; bases with no gene match: 19. Germline V gene sequence: CDR1 KGHSH, CDR2 LQKENI. For the CDR3, the DNA is TGTGCCAGCTCAACCCTTGATCGACGGCGCCGGGACAGGGAAGAGACCCAGTACTTC. Translated, it gives CASSTLDRRRRDREETQYF.

The rearrangement uses TRBV25-1 and TRBJ2-7; a possible D gene is TRBD2 (5 bases). The end of the DNA fits TRBJ2-5 better, so the J call may be wrong. The length of the CDR3 is 15 residues. The germline CDR1 and CDR2 sequences are MGHDK and SYGVNS. The chain's CDR3 is CASSEPRGNGETQYF. The CDR3 DNA is TGTGCCAGCAGTGAACCCCGAGGGAATGGGGAGACCCAGTACTTC.

The chain employs TRBV5-6 and TRBJ1-1; no clear D gene. Trimming took 4 bases from V and 3 from J, leaving 10 bases between them. Germline-derived CDR1 and CDR2 are SGHDT and YYEEEE. This CDR3 is built from 13 residues. In DNA form, the CDR3 reads TGTGCCAGCAGCGGGGTTTCCTACACTGAAGCTTTCTTT. Amino acid sequence: CASSGVSYTEAFF. Full variable domain (outside the CDR3, taken from reference TRBV5-6 and TRBJ1-1): DAGVTQSPTHLIKTRGQQVTLRCSPKSGHDTVSWYQQALGQGPQFIFQYYEEEERQRGNFPDRFSGHQFPNYSSELNVNALLLGDSALYLCASSGVSYTEAFFGQGTRLTVV.

This clonotype was counted a few times. The chain employs TRBV27 and TRBJ2-5; 11 bases are a match to TRBD1. This CDR3 contains 13 residues. Germline V gene sequence: CDR1 MNHEY, CDR2 SMNVEV (reference sequence). Trimming cost V 10 bases and J 11 bases; bases outside gene matches: 12. For the CDR3, the DNA is TGTGCCAAAGGACAGGGGGCAAACAATGAGCAGTACTTC. Its protein is CAKGQGANNEQYF.

This clonotype showed up just a few times. At one end, the junction sequence differs from germline, possibly due to a read error. The V and J genes are TRBV6-5 and TRBJ2-3; the match to TRBD2 covers 9 bases. Germline CDR1 reads MNHEY; CDR2 reads SVGAGI. This CDR3 comprises 13 residues. The DNA of the CDR3 is TGTGCCAGCAGGACTAGCGGCACATATACGCAGTATTTT. Translation: CASRTSGTYTQYF.

V usage is TRBV20-1 and J usage is TRBJ1-2, with 8 bases matching TRBD1. The CDR3 sequence is 15 residues long. Germline values: CDR1 DFQATT, CDR2 SNEGSKA (reference sequence). Trimming removed 0 bases from V and 3 bases from J; junction bases left unmatched: 6. The CDR3 region has the DNA TGCAGTGCTAGAGATAGGAAACAGGGGGACTATGGCTACACCTTC. Amino acid sequence: CSARDRKQGDYGYTF.

The sample holds one count of this clonotype. The genes are TRBV2 and TRBJ2-1; 12 bases are a match to TRBD2. The trim removed 7 bases at V and 8 bases at J, leaving 6 bases unmatched. The germline V gene has CDR1 SNHLY and CDR2 FYNNEI. This CDR3 is built from 14 residues. DNA of the CDR3: TGTGCCAGCACCCGAGGACTAGCGGGGCATGAGCAGTTCTTC. Translation: CASTRGLAGHEQFF.

This clonotype was seen a few times. CDR3 residues: CASSRWDRDYEQYF. The CDR3, as DNA: TGCGCCAGCAGCCGATGGGACAGGGACTACGAGCAGTACTTC. The chain joins TRBV4-1 to TRBJ2-7; TRBD1 matches at 9 bases. The V and J ends lost 4 bases and 3 bases, in that order; junction bases with no gene match: 4. CDR1 is MGHRA, CDR2 YSYEKL, per germline. This CDR3 spans 14 amino acids.

This clonotype has more than one count but fewer than ten. This chain uses TRBV5-1 with TRBJ1-6, with TRBD1 identical over 10 bases. The junction had 3 bases not matched to a gene; V was cut back by 4 bases and J by 8 bases. The CDR3 spans 14 residues. CDR1 is SGHRS and CDR2 is YFSETQ in the germline V gene. The CDR3 DNA reads as TGCGCCAGCAGCACCGGACAGGGGGATTCACCCCTCCACTTT. It specifies CASSTGQGDSPLHF.

This clonotype was seen more than once but under ten times. The chain recombines TRBV28 with TRBJ2-7; 8 positions agree with TRBD1. The CDR3 spans 16 residues. V lost 3 bases, J lost 2 bases, and 9 bases stayed unmatched. Germline V gene data show CDR1 as MDHEN and CDR2 as SYDVKM. The DNA for the CDR3 is TGTGCCAGCAGTTTCCTAAGGACAGGGCGGGCCTACGAGCAGTACTTC. It yields the protein CASSFLRTGRAYEQYF.

CDR3 amino acids: CSAVGGSGANVLTF. The CDR3 region has the DNA TGCAGCGCCGTGGGTGGCTCTGGGGCCAACGTCCTGACTTTC. The chain uses TRBV29-1 and TRBJ2-6; D gene unclear. V lost 7 bases, J lost 0 bases, and 10 bases lay in between. The CDR3 totals 14 residues. CDR1 and CDR2 from the germline V gene are SQVTM and ANQGSEA.

This clonotype came up many times. The chain joins TRBV28 to TRBJ1-4; no firm D call. CDR1 is MDHEN and CDR2 is SYDVKM in the germline V gene. Between the trimmed V and J ends, which lost 7 bases and 5 bases, there was a span of 11 bases. CDR3 length: 13 amino acids. The CDR3 protein is CASNGMTNEKLFF. CDR3 coding DNA: TGTGCCAGCAACGGGATGACGAATGAAAAACTGTTTTTT.

This clonotype was seen just once. The V and J genes are TRBV24-1 and TRBJ2-1, with D tentatively TRBD2 (5 bases). The CDR3 is 15 residues long. V lost 5 bases, J lost 7 bases, and 17 bases lay in between. The germline gives CDR1 KGHDR, CDR2 SFDVKD. The CDR3 DNA follows: TGTGCCACCAGTGCAACTAGTGGATCCCTGAATGAGCAGTTCTTC. Translating gives CATSATSGSLNEQFF.

The V call is TRBV12-3 or TRBV12-4, the J call TRBJ2-7; 14 bases are shared with TRBD2. Judging by the DNA end, TRBJ2-5 fits better; the J call may be wrong. This CDR3 is 19 amino acids long. The CDR3 protein is CASSFGLGGLAGVGETQYF. The CDR3 DNA sequence: TGTGCCAGCAGTTTCGGACTCGGGGGACTAGCGGGAGTGGGGGAGACCCAGTACTTC.

This clonotype came up a few times. This chain joins TRBV5-1 and TRBJ2-7; D unresolved. The CDR3 loop spans 14 amino acids. Trimming took off 2 bases at V and 5 bases at J, with 14 bases between the two ends. CDR1 SGHRS and CDR2 YFSETQ come from the germline V gene. CDR3 DNA sequence: TGCGCCAGCAGCTTTAGTGCCCCTGGGGACGAGCAGTACTTC. The encoded protein is CASSFSAPGDEQYF.

The chain recombines TRBV6-1 with TRBJ2-5, with TRBD2 matching over 11 bases. Germline V gene lookup returns CDR1 MNHNS and CDR2 SASEGT. This CDR3 is 13 amino acids long. For the CDR3, the DNA is TGTGGAATTAGCGGGAGGGTCACGGAGACCCAGTACTTC. As protein: CGISGRVTETQYF.